These 2 T cell receptor beta chains were sequenced from one sample in a study of shared clonotypes between healthy human individuals. Measured with immunoSEQ multiplex PCR; TCRdb has only the in-frame clones, and not every one. The sample holds about 2 million clones; about 95% are singletons and the top ten take roughly 0.13%. Material for sequencing was naive CD4+ T cells sorted from blood. As to subset: CD45RA+ positively selected. The receptors originated from a young man in good health.

The V gene is TRBV6-5, the J gene TRBJ2-7; no definite D call. Looked up from germline, CDR1 is MNHEY and CDR2 is SVGAGI. CDR3 length: 11 amino acids. Trimming removed 6 bases from V and 5 bases from J, with 8 bases in between. The DNA of the CDR3 is TGTGCCAGCAGCCCGAACAACGAGCAGTACTTC. This encodes CASSPNNEQYF.

The V and J genes are TRBV6-1 and TRBJ2-7; possible D gene TRBD2, 6 bases. Trimming cost V 6 bases and J 3 bases, with 18 bases left between them. Germline CDR1 reads MNHNS; CDR2 reads SASEGT. The CDR3 has 15 residues. As DNA, the CDR3 is TGTGCCAGCAGACGACACCGGGACTTAATCTACGAGCAGTACTTC. It specifies CASRRHRDLIYEQYF.